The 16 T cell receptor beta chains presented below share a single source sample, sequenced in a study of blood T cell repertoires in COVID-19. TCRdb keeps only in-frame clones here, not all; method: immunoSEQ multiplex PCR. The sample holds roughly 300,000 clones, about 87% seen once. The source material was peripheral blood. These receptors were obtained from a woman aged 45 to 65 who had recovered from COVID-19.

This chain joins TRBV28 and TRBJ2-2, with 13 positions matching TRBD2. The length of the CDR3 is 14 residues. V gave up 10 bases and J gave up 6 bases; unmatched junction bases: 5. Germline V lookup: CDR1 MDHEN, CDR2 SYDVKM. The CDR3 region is CATGTSGKSGELFF. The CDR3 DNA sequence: TGTGCCACCGGGACTAGCGGGAAATCCGGGGAGCTGTTTTTT.

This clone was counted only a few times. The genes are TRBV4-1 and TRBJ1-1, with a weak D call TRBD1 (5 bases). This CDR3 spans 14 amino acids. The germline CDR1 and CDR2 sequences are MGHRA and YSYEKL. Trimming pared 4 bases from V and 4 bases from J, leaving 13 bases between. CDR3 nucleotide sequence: TGCGCCAGCAGCCCCCCGGGGGAGGTCACTGAAGCTTTCTTT. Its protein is CASSPPGEVTEAFF.

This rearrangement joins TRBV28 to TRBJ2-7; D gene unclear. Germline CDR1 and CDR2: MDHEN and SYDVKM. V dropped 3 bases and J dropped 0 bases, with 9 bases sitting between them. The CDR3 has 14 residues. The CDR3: CASSFSGNSYEQYF. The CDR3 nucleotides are TGTGCCAGCAGTTTTTCCGGTAACTCCTACGAGCAGTACTTC.

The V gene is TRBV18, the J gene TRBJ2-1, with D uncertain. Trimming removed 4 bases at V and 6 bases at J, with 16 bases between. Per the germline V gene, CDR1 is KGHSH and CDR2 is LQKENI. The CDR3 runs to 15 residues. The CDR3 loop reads CASSLTILRINEQFF. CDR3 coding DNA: TGTGCCAGCTCACTAACGATACTGCGAATCAATGAGCAGTTCTTC.

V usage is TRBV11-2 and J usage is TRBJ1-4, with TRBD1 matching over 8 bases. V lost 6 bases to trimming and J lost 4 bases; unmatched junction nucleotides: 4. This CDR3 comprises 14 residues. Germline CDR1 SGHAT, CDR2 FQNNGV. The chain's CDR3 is CASSSDRDNEKLFF. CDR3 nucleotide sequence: TGTGCCAGCAGTTCGGACAGGGATAATGAAAAACTGTTTTTT.

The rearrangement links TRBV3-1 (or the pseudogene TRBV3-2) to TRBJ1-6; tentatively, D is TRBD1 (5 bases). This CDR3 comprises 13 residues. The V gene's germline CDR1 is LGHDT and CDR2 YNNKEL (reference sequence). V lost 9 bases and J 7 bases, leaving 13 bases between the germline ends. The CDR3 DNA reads TGTGCCAGTCAGACAGACCTAAATTCACCCCTCCACTTT. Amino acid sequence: CASQTDLNSPLHF.

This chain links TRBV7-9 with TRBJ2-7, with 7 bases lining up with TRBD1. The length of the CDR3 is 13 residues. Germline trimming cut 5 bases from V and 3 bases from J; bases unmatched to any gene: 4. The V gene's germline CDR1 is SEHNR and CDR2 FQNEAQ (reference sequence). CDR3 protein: CASSPGQFYEQYF. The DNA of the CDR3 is TGTGCCAGCAGCCCGGGACAGTTCTACGAGCAGTACTTC.

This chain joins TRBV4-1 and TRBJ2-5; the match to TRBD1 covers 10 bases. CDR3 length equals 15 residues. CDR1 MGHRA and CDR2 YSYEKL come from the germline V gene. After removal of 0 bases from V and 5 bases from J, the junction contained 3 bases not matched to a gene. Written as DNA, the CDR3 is TGCGCCAGCAGCCAAGATGGACAGGGGGGGGAGACCCAGTACTTC. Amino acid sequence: CASSQDGQGGETQYF.

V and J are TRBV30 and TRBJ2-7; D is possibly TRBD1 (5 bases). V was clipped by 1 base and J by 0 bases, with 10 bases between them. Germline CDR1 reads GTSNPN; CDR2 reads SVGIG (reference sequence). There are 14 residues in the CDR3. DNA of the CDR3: TGTGCCTGGAGTGAGGGGTTTCCCTCCTACGAGCAGTACTTC. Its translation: CAWSEGFPSYEQYF.

The CDR3 loop reads CASGGGDNEQFF. The CDR3 DNA follows: TGTGCCAGCGGTGGGGGGGACAATGAGCAGTTCTTC. This chain joins TRBV7-2 and TRBJ2-1, with 7 positions matching TRBD2. Germline V gene sequence: CDR1 SGHTA, CDR2 FQGNSA. CDR3 size: 12 residues. V lost 8 bases to trimming and J lost 5 bases; unmatched junction nucleotides: 3.

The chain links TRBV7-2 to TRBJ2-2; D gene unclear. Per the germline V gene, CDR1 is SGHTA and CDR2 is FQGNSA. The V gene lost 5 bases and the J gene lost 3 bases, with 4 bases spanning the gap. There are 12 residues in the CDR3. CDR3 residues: CASSTYTGELFF. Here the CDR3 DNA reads TGTGCCAGCAGCACTTACACCGGGGAGCTGTTTTTT.

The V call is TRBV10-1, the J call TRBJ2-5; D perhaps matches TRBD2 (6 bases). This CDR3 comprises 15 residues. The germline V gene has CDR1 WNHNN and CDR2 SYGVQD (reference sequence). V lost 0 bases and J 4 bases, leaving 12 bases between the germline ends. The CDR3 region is CASSESKGRRETQYF. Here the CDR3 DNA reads TGCGCCAGCAGTGAGTCGAAGGGGAGGAGAGAGACCCAGTACTTC.

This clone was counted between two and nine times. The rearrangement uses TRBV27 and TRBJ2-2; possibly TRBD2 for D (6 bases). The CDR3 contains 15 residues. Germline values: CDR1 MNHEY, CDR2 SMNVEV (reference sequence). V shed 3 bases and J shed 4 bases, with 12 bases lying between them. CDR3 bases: TGTGCCAGCAGTTTGGCGGGGTTGCTCACCGGGGAGCTGTTTTTT. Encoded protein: CASSLAGLLTGELFF.

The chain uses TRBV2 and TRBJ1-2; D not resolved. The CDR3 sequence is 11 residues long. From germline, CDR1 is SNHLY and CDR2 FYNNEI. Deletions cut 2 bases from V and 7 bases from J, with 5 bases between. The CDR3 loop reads CASSETGGYTF. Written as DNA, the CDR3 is TGTGCCAGCAGTGAAACTGGTGGCTACACCTTC.

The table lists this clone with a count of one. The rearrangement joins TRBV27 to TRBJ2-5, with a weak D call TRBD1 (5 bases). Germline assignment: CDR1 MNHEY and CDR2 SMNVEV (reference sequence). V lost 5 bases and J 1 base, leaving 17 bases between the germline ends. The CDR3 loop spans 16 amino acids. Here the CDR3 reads CASSRQAQDLQETQYF. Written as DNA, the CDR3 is TGTGCCAGCAGTAGGCAGGCACAGGATCTCCAAGAGACCCAGTACTTC.

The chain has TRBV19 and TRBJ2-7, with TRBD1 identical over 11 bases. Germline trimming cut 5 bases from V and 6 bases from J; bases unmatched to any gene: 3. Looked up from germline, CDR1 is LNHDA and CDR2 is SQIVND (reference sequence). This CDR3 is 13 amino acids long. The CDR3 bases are TGTGCCAGTAGTCCTGGGACAGGGGGCGAGCAGTACTTC. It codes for CASSPGTGGEQYF.